This T cell receptor beta chain stems from a study of blood T cell repertoires in COVID-19. Overall study: From T cells, B-cell-depleted T cells, or PBMCs came the material, which was cDNA or gDNA.

As processed by the authors: Reference gene primer amplification gave nucleated cell count estimates. Measured with immunoSEQ multiplex PCR; TCRdb has only the in-frame clones, and not every one. The V and J calls and the clone size are those of that table, but D and trimming were determined from the DNA. The sample carries over 85,000 clones, 80% to 90% recorded once. The ends lost 2 bases at V and 4 bases at J; junction bases unmatched: 7. CDR1 SEHNR and CDR2 FQNEAQ come from the germline V gene (reference sequence). This CDR3 spans 15 amino acids. Source material: peripheral blood. This clonotype was obtained from a human donor in a cohort sampled during active COVID-19. The V call is TRBV7-9, the J call TRBJ2-5, with 7 bases fitting TRBD2. CDR3 DNA: TGTGCCAGCAGCTTATCGGCACTAGCGAGAGAGACCCAGTACTTC. This sequence encodes CASSLSALARETQYF.